These 29 T cell receptor beta chains were all obtained from the same sample, sequenced in a study of regulatory T cells in long-lasting Graves disease. Time point reported: newly diagnosed GD, antithyroid drugs for less than 3 months. The TCR library was prepared using RNA isolated from PBMCs. Both iRepertoire HTBI primers and Arm-PCR of CDR3 regions were used to build the TCR beta libraries. TCRdb ran MiXCR on the multiplex PCR reads and lists one entry per CDR3 protein. The profile shows about 360,000 distinct CDR3 sequences, around 16% of them singletons. These same data were also listed under a study on T cells in Graves' hyperthyroidism and ophthalmopathy.

The material sequenced was peripheral blood mononuclear cells (PBMCs), taken at new diagnosis, from a patient treated with antithyroid drugs. The receptors were sampled from a woman younger than 30 with Graves disease.

At least ten counts were recorded for this clonotype. The V call is TRBV20-1, the J call TRBJ2-7, with 7 bases fitting TRBD2. V was pared by 1 base and J by 3 bases, with 3 bases of the junction left unmatched. CDR3 length: 13 residues. Germline lookup yields CDR1 DFQATT and CDR2 SNEGSKA (reference sequence). The CDR3 loop is CSARVAGSYEQYF. CDR3 coding DNA: TGCAGTGCTAGAGTAGCGGGTAGCTACGAGCAGTACTTC.

There are many counts of this clonotype. The V gene is TRBV28, the J gene TRBJ2-5, with 11 bases fitting TRBD1. J gave up 3 bases and V 3 bases, and 9 bases lay outside the gene matches. CDR1 and CDR2 (germline): MDHEN, SYDVKM. The length of the CDR3 is 17 residues. CDR3 loop: CASSFGQGAPQEETQYF. DNA for the CDR3: TGTGCCAGCAGTTTTGGACAGGGGGCCCCACAAGAAGAGACCCAGTACTTC.

To note about this clonotype: Since a much larger clone is just one base distant, this may be a read error. The chain joins TRBV7-9 to TRBJ2-1; 10 nucleotides match TRBD2. CDR1 and CDR2 from the germline V gene are SEHNR and FQNEAQ (reference sequence). The V segment lost 4 bases and the J segment 14 bases; nucleotides outside the gene matches: 2. CDR3 length equals 11 residues. CDR3 sequence (DNA): TGTGCCAGCAGCTGCGGACTAGCGGAGTTCTTC. It translates to CASSCGLAEFF.

Comments on this clonotype: This clone may be a read error of a much larger clone one base away. The gene calls are TRBV10-3 and TRBJ1-2, with 8 bases lining up with TRBD1. Losses at the gene ends were 11 bases for V and 2 bases for J; bases not matched to a gene: 10. The CDR3 contains 14 residues. Germline V gene sequence: CDR1 ENHRY, CDR2 SYGVKD. CDR3 in DNA: TGTGCCGCCTCGGGACAGGAAGAAAACTATGGCTACACCTTC. This translates into CAASGQEENYGYTF.

This clonotype was recorded many times. The CDR3 region has the DNA TGCGCCAGCAGCTTAGATGGACAATCCACAGATACGCAGTATTTT. Translation: CASSLDGQSTDTQYF. The chain couples TRBV5-1 to TRBJ2-3; D perhaps matches TRBD1 (5 bases). The germline V gene encodes CDR1 SGHRS and CDR2 YFSETQ. This CDR3 comprises 15 residues. V lost 2 bases, J lost 2 bases, and 12 bases lay in between.

This clonotype was counted at least ten times. CDR3 nucleotides: TGTGCCACAGGAGACCCCACTGGGCAAGAGACCCAGTACTTC. Its translation: CATGDPTGQETQYF. This chain uses TRBV6-2 or TRBV6-3 with TRBJ2-5; no definite D call. In germline, CDR1 is MNHEY, CDR2 SVGEGT. V was shortened by 10 bases and J by 2 bases, with 17 bases between the two germline ends. The CDR3 runs 14 residues.

This clonotype was detected ten times or more. The V and J genes are TRBV3-1 and TRBJ1-4; possible D gene TRBD1, 6 bases. This CDR3 is built from 15 residues. Trimming left V 4 bases short and J 7 bases short, with 16 bases between. Looked up from germline, CDR1 is LGHDT and CDR2 is YNNKEL (reference sequence). The CDR3 loop is CASSPGWGAGEKLFF. The CDR3 region has the DNA TGTGCCAGCAGCCCTGGATGGGGGGCTGGTGAAAAACTGTTTTTT.

On this clonotype itself: A much larger clone differs by one base, so this may be a read error. The chain uses TRBV20-1 and TRBJ2-1; 7 bases are a match to TRBD1. The germline V gene has CDR1 DFQATT and CDR2 SNEGSKA (reference sequence). V lost 8 bases to trimming and J lost 5 bases; unmatched junction nucleotides: 15. This CDR3 contains 15 residues. The CDR3 DNA reads as TGCAGTACTACTACCGGGCCAGGGGGAAACAATGAGCAGTTCTTC. It translates to CSTTTGPGGNNEQFF.

This clonotype was counted a few times. The chain is built from TRBV20-1 and TRBJ2-3; tentatively, D is TRBD2 (6 bases). Deletions cut 6 bases from V and 0 bases from J, with 13 bases between. Germline V gene lookup returns CDR1 DFQATT and CDR2 SNEGSKA (reference sequence). The length of the CDR3 is 14 residues. Here the CDR3 reads CSATGAGSTDTQYF. CDR3 in DNA: TGCAGTGCCACTGGGGCGGGGAGCACAGATACGCAGTATTTT.

This clonotype was seen repeatedly, ten times or more. The V call is TRBV30, the J call TRBJ2-2, with D uncertain. This CDR3 region has 14 residues. Trimming took off 3 bases at V and 2 bases at J, with 10 bases between the two ends. Germline lookup yields CDR1 GTSNPN and CDR2 SVGIG (reference sequence). As DNA, the CDR3 is TGTGCCTGGAGGCGACCCTTAAACACCGGGGAGCTGTTTTTT. Encoded protein: CAWRRPLNTGELFF.

This rearrangement joins TRBV30 to TRBJ1-1; TRBD1 aligns across 9 bases. CDR1 and CDR2 from the germline V gene are GTSNPN and SVGIG (reference sequence). The V and J ends lost 5 bases and 1 base, in that order; junction bases with no gene match: 2. This CDR3 has 13 residues. The CDR3 protein is CAWAGQGNTEAFF. In DNA, the CDR3 is TGTGCCTGGGCGGGACAGGGGAACACTGAAGCTTTCTTT.

This clonotype was seen a few times. The chain uses TRBV27 and TRBJ1-2; no firm D call. Trimming removed 4 bases at V and 4 bases at J, with 7 bases between. CDR1 is MNHEY and CDR2 is SMNVEV in the germline V gene (reference sequence). This CDR3 region has 12 residues. DNA of the CDR3: TGTGCCAGCAGTTCGGGTCGCTATGGCTACACCTTC. Its protein is CASSSGRYGYTF.

This clonotype was detected many times. The chain employs TRBV5-1 and TRBJ1-5, with D possibly being TRBD1 (6 bases). The V gene lost 0 bases and the J gene lost 1 base, with 8 bases spanning the gap. The CDR3 covers 15 residues. Germline CDR1 SGHRS, CDR2 YFSETQ. CDR3 sequence (DNA): TGCGCCAGCAGCTTGGACAGGGCCAGCAATCAGCCCCAGCATTTT. Protein: CASSLDRASNQPQHF.

This clonotype was observed at least ten times. V is TRBV7-9 and J is TRBJ2-1; the D is unclear. Trimming removed 0 bases at V and 11 bases at J, with 8 bases between. The germline V gene encodes CDR1 SEHNR and CDR2 FQNEAQ (reference sequence). This CDR3 spans 12 amino acids. The CDR3 loop is CASSLALGKQFF. The CDR3 DNA is TGTGCCAGCAGCTTAGCGTTGGGGAAGCAGTTCTTC.

The gene calls are TRBV16 and TRBJ2-7; TRBD2 matches at 7 bases. Germline trimming cut 2 bases from V and 0 bases from J; bases unmatched to any gene: 10. The V gene's germline CDR1 is KGHSY and CDR2 FQNENV. The CDR3 length is 17 residues. CDR3 sequence reads: CASSQTRPGGNSYEQYF. CDR3 sequence (DNA): TGTGCCAGCAGCCAAACCAGGCCCGGGGGGAACTCCTACGAGCAGTACTTC.

This clonotype has more than one count but fewer than ten. Possible read error: a much larger clone is one base away. V is TRBV9 and J is TRBJ2-3; TRBD2 aligns across 8 bases. Trimming at V came to 0 bases and at J to 2 bases, leaving 2 bases not matched to a gene. The CDR3 is made up of 15 amino acids. CDR1 and CDR2 from the germline V gene are SGDLS and YYNGEE. The CDR3 spells CASSVGGGPTDTQYF. CDR3 nucleotides: TGTGCCAGCAGCGTAGGCGGGGGGCCCACAGATACGCAGTATTTT.

This chain joins TRBV5-1 and TRBJ2-7; 13 bases are shared with TRBD2. Looked up from germline, CDR1 is SGHRS and CDR2 is YFSETQ. Unmatched junction bases numbered 7, after V lost 4 bases and J lost 0 bases. The CDR3 sequence is 17 residues long. The CDR3 reads CASSSQGTSGDSYEQYF. In DNA form, the CDR3 reads TGCGCCAGCAGCAGCCAAGGGACTAGCGGGGACTCCTACGAGCAGTACTTC.

Many counts were recorded for this clonotype. This sequence joins TRBV3-1 and TRBJ2-1; the match to TRBD2 covers 7 bases. Trimming took 4 bases from V and 8 from J; bases not matched to a gene: 2. CDR3 size: 12 residues. Germline V gene data show CDR1 as LGHDT and CDR2 as YNNKEL (reference sequence). The CDR3 sequence is CASSPGGHEQFF. DNA of the CDR3: TGTGCCAGCAGCCCGGGGGGTCATGAGCAGTTCTTC.

This clonotype was seen at least ten times. The rearrangement uses TRBV15 and TRBJ2-7; D perhaps matches TRBD2 (7 bases). The CDR3 is 14 residues long. Germline V gene sequence: CDR1 LNHNV, CDR2 YYDKDF (reference sequence). Trimming took 1 base from V and 6 from J, leaving 13 bases between them. This chain's CDR3 is CATSRVRGAGEQYF. The CDR3 nucleotides read TGTGCCACCAGCAGAGTTCGGGGGGCGGGCGAGCAGTACTTC.

The chain carries TRBV6-1 and TRBJ1-1; D not certain. The CDR3 spans 14 residues. The V end lost 10 bases, the J end lost 1 base, and 16 bases lay between the germline ends. Germline V gene data show CDR1 as MNHNS and CDR2 as SASEGT. CDR3 DNA: TGTGCCACCATGGTGACGACCACGAACACTGAAGCTTTCTTT. Residues: CATMVTTTNTEAFF.

Many counts were recorded for this clonotype. The J gene is TRBJ2-7, the V gene TRBV2; no clear D. Germline V gene sequence: CDR1 SNHLY, CDR2 FYNNEI. This CDR3 is 10 amino acids long. With 6 bases removed from V and 3 bases from J, the gap between germline ends came to 3 bases. The CDR3 nucleotides read TGTGCCAGCAGAGACTACGAGCAGTACTTC. This gives the protein CASRDYEQYF.

This chain connects TRBV19 to TRBJ1-5; D is uncertain. This CDR3 is 16 amino acids long. Per the germline V gene, CDR1 is LNHDA and CDR2 is SQIVND (reference sequence). The V end was cut by 3 bases, the J end by 4 bases, with 16 bases between. CDR3 nucleotide sequence: TGTGCCAGTAGTATTGAGGAAGGGCCTCGGAATCAGCCCCAGCATTTT. This sequence encodes CASSIEEGPRNQPQHF.

This clonotype was picked up many times. This sequence joins TRBV3-1 and TRBJ1-1; no clear D. The germline V gene encodes CDR1 LGHDT and CDR2 YNNKEL (reference sequence). V shed 0 bases and J shed 4 bases, with 12 bases lying between them. CDR3 length: 15 amino acids. The CDR3 loop is CASSQEVLRGTEAFF. The CDR3 nucleotides read TGTGCCAGCAGCCAAGAGGTTCTTCGGGGCACTGAAGCTTTCTTT.

This clonotype has ten or more counts. This chain uses TRBV7-9 with TRBJ2-5, with D possibly being TRBD2 (6 bases). The germline gives CDR1 SEHNR, CDR2 FQNEAQ (reference sequence). Trimming cost V 6 bases and J 3 bases, with 20 bases left between them. This CDR3 contains 16 residues. CDR3 DNA: TGTGCCAGCAGGAAGACGAGCGGGTTCTGGGAAGAGACCCAGTACTTC. It codes for CASRKTSGFWEETQYF. Drawing the rest from reference TRBV7-9 and TRBJ2-5, the complete variable domain is DTGVSQNPRHKITKRGQNVTFRCDPISEHNRLYWYRQTLGQGPEFLTYFQNEAQLEKSRLLSDRFSAERPKGSFSTLEIQRTEQGDSAMYLCASRKTSGFWEETQYFGPGTRLLVL.

J is TRBJ1-2 and V is TRBV2, with 10 nucleotides matching TRBD1. V shed 5 bases, J shed 2 bases, and the junction held 11 bases outside the gene matches. The CDR3 runs 17 residues. Germline V lookup: CDR1 SNHLY, CDR2 FYNNEI. CDR3 nucleotides: TGTGCCAGCAGTTTGACCTCCGGGACAGGGGAAAACTATGGCTACACCTTC. It encodes CASSLTSGTGENYGYTF.

Comment on this clonotype: Since no conserved phenylalanine or tryptophan closes the CDR3, a read error is the likely cause. The limits of the CDR3 on the DNA are not certain, so only TCRdb's listed CDR3 is given. The rearrangement joins TRBV4-3 to TRBJ1-1. CDR1 is LGHNA and CDR2 is YSLEER in the germline V gene. The CDR3 spans 14 amino acids, including both terminal residues. The CDR3: CASSPMWVNTEASL.

This clonotype was seen ten or more times. The chain combines TRBV20-1 with TRBJ2-5; D might be TRBD2 (5 bases). Trimming removed 6 bases from V and 4 bases from J, with 12 bases in between. The CDR3 is made up of 12 amino acids. From germline, CDR1 is DFQATT and CDR2 SNEGSKA (reference sequence). In DNA, the CDR3 is TGCAGTGCAGCAGGTGCGGGAGAGACCCAGTACTTC. This sequence encodes CSAAGAGETQYF.

This clonotype was found many times. V and J are TRBV27 and TRBJ1-5, with no clear D. There are 14 residues in the CDR3. Germline V gene lookup returns CDR1 MNHEY and CDR2 SMNVEV (reference sequence). V lost 5 bases and J lost 7, with 15 bases in between. CDR3 amino acids: CASSPGPTGQPQHF. In DNA form, the CDR3 reads TGTGCCAGCAGTCCTGGCCCTACCGGCCAGCCCCAGCATTTT.

This clonotype was counted many times. The V and J genes are TRBV5-1 and TRBJ2-7; no definite D call. V was cut by 2 bases and J by 0 bases, with 9 bases left in between. Germline lookup yields CDR1 SGHRS and CDR2 YFSETQ. The CDR3 loop spans 14 amino acids. The CDR3 here is CASSFGQLSYEQYF. The CDR3 DNA reads TGCGCCAGCAGCTTCGGGCAGCTCTCCTACGAGCAGTACTTC. Looking up the rest from reference TRBV5-1 and TRBJ2-7 gives the full variable domain: KAGVTQTPRYLIKTRGQQVTLSCSPISGHRSVSWYQQTPGQGLQFLFEYFSETQRNKGNFPGRFSGRQFSNSRSEMNVSTLELGDSALYLCASSFGQLSYEQYFGPGTRLTVT.